This is a list of T cell receptor beta chains from one sample in a study of T-cell reconstitution after alpha-beta-depleted transplantation in children. TCRdb re-analysed the PCR reads in MiXCR, keeping a single row per CDR3 protein. The sample comprises a few hundred thousand distinct CDR3 sequences, approximately 30% of which are singletons, and under 45% rests with the top ten. This specimen consisted of PBMCs, obtained before TCRalphabeta/CD19-depleted stem cell transplant. The receptors originated from a boy younger than two with Wiskott-Aldrich syndrome, due to receive a stem cell transplant. Each CDR3 is given with its conserved first and last residue.

V: TRBV24-1; CDR3: CATSDPGADKNIQYF
V: TRBV5-1; CDR3: CASSLPTTANTGELFF
V: TRBV24-1; CDR3: CATSGSPENYEQYF
V: TRBV5-1; CDR3: CASSLRGPYTYNEQFF
V: TRBV6-1; CDR3: CASSLFRDRDSPLHF
V: TRBV24-1; CDR3: CATSRTGQETQYF
V: TRBV12-3/TRBV12-4; CDR3: CASSPTSFFDEQFF
V: TRBV18; CDR3: CASSYRPSGRADEQFF
V: TRBV7-2; CDR3: CASSLGGEFSYEQYF
V: TRBV6-1; CDR3: CASNRGGGLDNSPLHF
V: TRBV5-1; CDR3: CASHQGESTYNEQFF
V: TRBV6-5; CDR3: CASSYTSGKLAEQFF
V: TRBV5-8; CDR3: CASSIGQVNEKLFF
V: TRBV5-1; CDR3: CASSQEGTGTQETQYF
V: TRBV12-3/TRBV12-4; CDR3: CASSRQETQYF
V: TRBV4-2; CDR3: CASSQEEAVGLAGPTGDLFF
V: TRBV21-1; CDR3: CASPKGDSEAFF
V: TRBV29-1; CDR3: CSVGSGLAQHF
V: TRBV20-1; CDR3: CSARRGTVSYNEQFF
V: TRBV5-1; CDR3: CASSQAPGDEKLFF
V: TRBV12-3/TRBV12-4; CDR3: CASSFAANTEAFF
V: TRBV20-1; CDR3: CSASPVAKRTDTQYF
V: TRBV29-1; CDR3: CSVDHRRSSYNEQFF
V: TRBV29-1; CDR3: CSVMDSTYEQYF
V: TRBV20-1; CDR3: CSASYETQYF
V: TRBV7-2; CDR3: CASSLAVEQETQYF
V: TRBV20-1; CDR3: CSARVGWEEKLFF
V: TRBV30; CDR3: CAWSLRRGNEQYF
V: TRBV7-9; CDR3: CASSLSSLEIILFF
V: TRBV7-9; CDR3: CASSSGGGPGANVLTF
V: TRBV12-3/TRBV12-4; CDR3: CASSLLGPQNIQYF
V: TRBV18; CDR3: CASSPTPQGDTEAFF
V: TRBV6-5; CDR3: CASSSTSGRALGETQYF
V: TRBV28; CDR3: CASSISGARNTIYF
V: TRBV29-1; CDR3: CSVQQGHPTDTQYF
V: TRBV15; CDR3: CATSRGLAEYEQYF
V: TRBV10-3; CDR3: CAINRQAQETQYF
V: TRBV7-3; CDR3: CASSLVGAWTDTQYF
V: TRBV28; CDR3: CASSNPLGTSTDTQYF
V: TRBV20-1; CDR3: CSAQRGPNLGYGYTF
V: TRBV3-1; CDR3: CASSQDLHQPQHF
V: TRBV20-1; CDR3: CSARGTSGRIEQYF
V: TRBV18; CDR3: CASSLAGGSQGEQFF
V: TRBV20-1; CDR3: CSAEASLSSYNEQFF
V: TRBV5-1; CDR3: CASSAGLAGTSPSLYEQYF
V: TRBV28; CDR3: CASSLYGWGGNTIYF
V: TRBV20-1; CDR3: CSAVGTENTEAFF
V: TRBV12-3/TRBV12-4; CDR3: CASSSSGDQETQYF
V: TRBV20-1; CDR3: CSARQGVEQPQHF
V: TRBV7-9; CDR3: CASRRAGGIDEQFF
V: TRBV5-1; CDR3: CASSLGPGSGLAKNIQYF